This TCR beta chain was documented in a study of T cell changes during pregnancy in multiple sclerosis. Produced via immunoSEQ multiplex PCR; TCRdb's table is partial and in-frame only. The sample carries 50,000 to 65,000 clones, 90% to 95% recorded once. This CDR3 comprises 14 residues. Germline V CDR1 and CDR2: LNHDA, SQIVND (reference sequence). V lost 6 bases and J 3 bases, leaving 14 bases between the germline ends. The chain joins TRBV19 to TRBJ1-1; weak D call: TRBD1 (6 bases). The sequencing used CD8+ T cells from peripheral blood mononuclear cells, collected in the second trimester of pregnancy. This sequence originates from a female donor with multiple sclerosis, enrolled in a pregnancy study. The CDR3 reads CASRQGSSYTEAFF. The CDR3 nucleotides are TGTGCCAGTAGACAGGGTTCGTCTTACACTGAAGCTTTCTTT.